The subject of this entry is one T cell receptor beta chain. Its antigen specificity is not known. Base qualities are not recorded, but no much larger clone differs from it by a single base. Whole blood was collected in K2EDTA tubes by collaborating institutions according to the institutions' own protocols. For TCRbeta analysis, collaborators shipped samples in one of three forms: frozen whole blood, isolated PBMCs, or DNA extracted from either of those sample types. This sample is part of a study of blood T cell repertoires in COVID-19 (dated by TCRdb to the early 2020s). Looking at the study overall: The collaborator samples originated in the United States, Italy and Spain and spanned the acute and convalescent phases of COVID-19. The prospective study material was composed of cDNA or gDNA derived from T cells, B-cell-depleted T cells, or PBMCs. Deeply sampled blood TCRbeta repertoires from subjects exposed to, actively infected with, or recovered from COVID-19 were included in the dataset. The repertoires were released in a freely available public database intended as a resource for research on the immune response to SARS-CoV-2. Samples were obtained from the ongoing ImmuneRACE study (first 160 participants) and from some 1,200 subjects provided by 6 global collaborators. Sample metadata almost always included a de-identified subject ID, COVID-19 status, age in years and sex. Where HLA class I and class II types were available, the types were taken from metadata supplied by the sample provider, not from assay-based typing.

TCRbeta CDR3 regions were amplified from genomic DNA using the immunoSEQ Assay, a bias-controlled multiplex PCR. In the source study's methods: Within the assay, amplification of reference gene primers was used to estimate how many nucleated cells each sample contained. To quantify the absolute abundance of each unique TCRbeta CDR3 rearrangement, sequence reads were collapsed and filtered. Productive Simpson clonality was computed per sample as the square root of Simpson's diversity index over productive rearrangements. TCRdb holds this immuneACCESS table with in-frame rearrangements only. Some clones are missing; in checked studies, unresolved V genes explain under half, and the rest has no known cause. The V and J calls and clone size were taken over from that table, and D and trimming were inferred from the DNA. The sample data list about 270,000 clones, and more than 70% of these were observed just once. Roughly 3.1% of the sample lies in the top ten.

Points the paper makes about the study in general: The amount of clinical and demographic metadata varied by source and participant and was provided uncurated.

The V end gives up 3 bases and the J end 4 bases, leaving 11 bases in the junction not matched to a gene. The germline V gene (reference sequence) specifies DFQATT as CDR1 and SNEGSKA as CDR2. The CDR3 has 17 amino acids, counting the end cysteine and phenylalanine. Only CDR3 DNA is held: 51 bases, read in frame from base 1. The rearrangement joined TRBV20-1 to TRBJ1-6; 8 central bases correspond to TRBD1. The source is a woman between 18 and 29 years old with acute or convalescent COVID-19. Source material: peripheral blood. This receptor carries the CDR3 CSASDASGQGYNSPLHF. Read as DNA, the sequence is TGCAGTGCTAGTGATGCTTCAGGACAGGGTTATAATTCACCCCTCCACTTT.